A selection of T cell receptor beta chains follows, all from one sample in a study of T cell clones after liver transplantation. Profiling relied on immunoSEQ multiplex PCR, and the TCRdb table lists in-frame clones only, not all of them. The sample has 45,000 to 60,000 clones, about 90% seen once; the top ten hold roughly 14%. The sequenced sample was CD8+ T cells from blood, obtained 12 months after liver transplant. The source is a human patient who received a liver transplant. Part of the T cells may come from the graft donor. Each CDR3 is given with its conserved first and last residue. The D gene is left open where the match is weak. Only some rows state a clone size, as once, few, many or a class for expanded clones.

TRBV28,TRBJ2-3,few,.,TGTGCCAGCAGGCCGGGGCTCACAGATACGCAGTATTTT,CASRPGLTDTQYF
TRBV9,TRBJ2-5,.,.,TGTGCCAGCAGCGGACAAAATGGTTGGGAGACCCAGTACTTC,CASSGQNGWETQYF
TRBV27,TRBJ1-5,few,.,TGTGCCAGCAGTTTTGGGGGTCAGCCCCAGCATTTT,CASSFGGQPQHF
TRBV7-2,TRBJ2-7,once,TRBD2,TGTGCCAGCAGGGGGCTAGCGGGAGGAGCCTACGAGCAGTACTTC,CASRGLAGGAYEQYF
TRBV28,TRBJ2-7,.,.,TGTGCCAGCTCTAGTCGGGGGAGAGCACCAAACGAGCAGTACTTC,CASSSRGRAPNEQYF
TRBV15,TRBJ1-5,.,TRBD1,TGTGCCACCAGCAGCCGGGAAGGGGGCCCGCTTCAGCCCCAGCATTTT,CATSSREGGPLQPQHF
TRBV7-9,TRBJ2-5,.,.,TGTGCCAGCAGCTTAGCGAAGGACTACCAAGAGACCCAGTACTTC,CASSLAKDYQETQYF
TRBV19,TRBJ1-1,.,.,TGTGCCAGTAGTATCGGGACTGAAGCTTTCTTT,CASSIGTEAFF
TRBV5-4,TRBJ1-1,.,TRBD1,TGTGCCAGCAGCTTCAGGGGGAGAGGAACTGAAGCTTTCTTT,CASSFRGRGTEAFF
TRBV7-8,TRBJ2-5,.,.,TGTGCCAGCAGCCCCGACTTAGAGACCCAGTACTTC,CASSPDLETQYF
TRBV13,TRBJ1-2,.,.,TGTGCCAGCAGCTTAGAGTTCGGGCCGGACAGAGACTATGGCTACACCTTC,CASSLEFGPDRDYGYTF
TRBV15,TRBJ1-4,.,.,TGTGCCACCAAGGGTTTTGTGAATGAAAAACTGTTTTTT,CATKGFVNEKLFF
TRBV6-5,TRBJ1-4,.,.,TGTGCCAGCAACGAGGGCAGACCTAATGAAAAACTGTTTTTT,CASNEGRPNEKLFF
TRBV5-1,TRBJ1-1,once,.,TGCGCCAGCAGCTTAGCCGGGGCCCTGAACACTGAAGCTTTCTTT,CASSLAGALNTEAFF
TRBV4-1,TRBJ1-5,.,.,TGCGCCAGCAGCCAAGTTGTAGGACTCAATCAGCCCCAGCATTTT,CASSQVVGLNQPQHF
TRBV7-9,TRBJ1-2,once,TRBD1,TGTGCCAGCAGCTCTAGTCAAACGGGACAGGGGGCGGGAGGCTACACCTTC,CASSSSQTGQGAGGYTF
TRBV4-1,TRBJ2-3,.,TRBD2,TGCGCCAGCAGCCAAGTACAACTAGCGGGATCAGATACGCAGTATTTT,CASSQVQLAGSDTQYF
TRBV28,TRBJ2-7,.,TRBD2,TGTGCCAGCAGTTTCAGGCTAGCGGGGGGGGAGCAGTACTTC,CASSFRLAGGEQYF
TRBV27,TRBJ2-5,.,.,TGTGCCAGCAGTTTATTAGGTCAAGAGACCCAGTACTTC,CASSLLGQETQYF
TRBV29-1,TRBJ2-7,.,.,TGCAGCGTTGCGGACCCGTCGTACGAGCAGTACTTC,CSVADPSYEQYF
TRBV5-1,TRBJ2-6,.,.,TGCGCCAGCAGCTTGGTTCAGGGAAGCTCTGGGGCCAACGTCCTGACTTTC,CASSLVQGSSGANVLTF
TRBV6-5,TRBJ2-3,.,.,TGTGCCAGCAGCCTTTGGGGGTCCACAGATACGCAGTATTTT,CASSLWGSTDTQYF
TRBV4-1,TRBJ1-2,.,.,TGCGCCAGCAGCCAGGGGACATTAGGAACCAACTATGGCTACACCTTC,CASSQGTLGTNYGYTF
TRBV5-1,TRBJ2-7,.,.,TGCGCCAGCAGCTTGGAGGCAGGGGTTCAGAACGAGCAGTACTTC,CASSLEAGVQNEQYF
TRBV27,TRBJ2-7,.,.,TGTGCCAGCAGTTTAAGGGGAAACTACGAGCAGTACTTC,CASSLRGNYEQYF
TRBV7-8,TRBJ2-1,.,TRBD2,TGTGCCAGCAGCTCGGGACTAGGGATAGGAAATGAGCAGTTCTTC,CASSSGLGIGNEQFF
TRBV6-1,TRBJ2-7,.,.,TGTGCCAGCAGTGGCCGCGGACATGCCTACGAGCAGTACTTC,CASSGRGHAYEQYF
TRBV4-3,TRBJ2-3,.,TRBD2,TGCGCCAGCAGACCCCCCCCCTCGGCGGGAGTACCCCCAGATACGCAGTATTTT,CASRPPPSAGVPPDTQYF
TRBV27,TRBJ2-7,.,.,TGTGCCAGCAGTTCTCACCCAAGGCCCTACGAGCAGTACTTC,CASSSHPRPYEQYF
TRBV19,TRBJ2-7,.,.,TGTGCCAGTACCGCTCCGGAGACTGGGAGCTACGAGCAGTACTTC,CASTAPETGSYEQYF